This entry describes one TCR beta chain. Its antigen is still unknown. No base qualities exist here, and no much larger clone lies one base off it. TCRbeta CDR3 regions were amplified from genomic DNA by means of the immunoSEQ Assay, a bias-controlled multiplex PCR. Concerning the study's data processing: The number of nucleated cells in each sample was estimated from the amplification of reference gene primers within the assay. To quantify the absolute abundance of each unique TCRbeta CDR3 rearrangement, sequence reads were collapsed and filtered. For each sample, productive Simpson clonality was calculated as the square root of Simpson's diversity index across productive rearrangements. TCRdb stores this immuneACCESS table with in-frame sequences only. Part of the clones is absent; in the studies checked, under half of the shortfall reflects unresolved V genes, and no reason is known for the rest. V and J calls and clone size are copied from that table; D and trimming were computed from the DNA. The sample table lists about 97,000 clones, approximately 82% of them with a count of one. Approximately 9.6% of the sample is taken by the ten largest.

This sample is part of a study of blood T cell repertoires in COVID-19 (dated by TCRdb to 2020 to 2022). For context, the study as a whole: Collaborator samples came from the United States, Italy and Spain and covered acute and convalescent phases of COVID-19. The dataset comprised deeply sampled blood TCRbeta repertoires from subjects exposed to, actively infected with, or recovered from COVID-19. Sample metadata almost always included a de-identified subject ID, COVID-19 status, age in years and sex. The repertoires were released in a freely available public database intended as a resource for research on the immune response to SARS-CoV-2. The prospective study material was composed of cDNA or gDNA derived from T cells, B-cell-depleted T cells, or PBMCs. The samples were drawn from the first 160 participants of the ongoing ImmuneRACE study and from 1,254 subjects provided by 6 global collaborators. HLA class I and class II types, where available, came from metadata supplied by the sample provider rather than from assay-based typing. The research as a whole found: How much clinical and demographic metadata was included differed by source and by participant, and the metadata was provided uncurated.

Germline trimming: 3 bases from V, 5 bases from J; junction bases outside gene matches: 5. The germline V gene (reference sequence) specifies DFQATT as CDR1 and SNEGSKA as CDR2. Including cysteine and phenylalanine, the CDR3 has 14 amino acids. The entry retains the CDR3 DNA only, 42 bases that are in frame from base 1. Each collaborating institution followed its own protocols to collect whole blood in K2EDTA tubes. Collaborator samples were shipped for TCRbeta analysis as frozen whole blood, isolated PBMCs, or DNA extracted from either sample type. The sequence derives from a man aged 55 to 70 with active or convalescent COVID-19. The receptor chain draws on TRBV20-1 and TRBJ2-3, with 10 bases aligning to TRBD2. The sequencing input was peripheral blood. Read as DNA, the sequence is TGCAGTGCTAGTTTGCTAGCGGGAGTAGATACGCAGTATTTT. This yields the protein CSASLLAGVDTQYF.